This entry lists 10 T cell receptor beta chains sequenced from one sample in a study of human T cells and chemical hapten exposure. MiXCR, run by TCRdb on the RACE reads, gives a single entry per CDR3 protein. The data show 85,000 to 100,000 distinct CDR3 sequences, roughly a tenth seen once. Time point indicated: pre-sensitization, week 0. The treatment denotes: therapeutic diphenylcyclopropenone sensitization with weekly scalp DPC. Here the sequenced sample was whole blood, taken in connection with sensitization to the hapten diphenylcyclopropenone (DPC). These receptors all stem from a woman in her fifties or sixties with alopecia areata. Some clones in this sample may be carry-over from other donors' samples.

CDR3 sequence (DNA): TGTGCCACCAGCAGAGATCGACAGGGAATTCAGCCCCAGCATTTT. Its translation: CATSRDRQGIQPQHF. The J gene is TRBJ1-5, the V gene TRBV15; 7 nucleotides match TRBD1. V shed 0 bases, J shed 6 bases, and the junction held 5 bases outside the gene matches. From germline, CDR1 is LNHNV and CDR2 YYDKDF (reference sequence). The CDR3 contains 15 residues.

The V gene is TRBV7-6, the J gene TRBJ2-5; D is undetermined. CDR3 size: 14 residues. The germline V gene has CDR1 SGHVS and CDR2 FNYEAQ. Trimming removed 2 bases at V and 2 bases at J, with 9 bases between. The DNA for the CDR3 is TGTGCCAGCAGCTTATCTTTGGGACAAGAGACCCAGTACTTC. The encoded protein is CASSLSLGQETQYF. The complete variable domain, with remaining parts taken from reference TRBV7-6 and TRBJ2-5, reads GAGVSQSPRYKVTKRGQDVALRCDPISGHVSLYWYRQALGQGPEFLTYFNYEAQQDKSGLPNDRFSAERPEGSISTLTIQRTEQRDSAMYRCASSLSLGQETQYFGPGTRLLVL.

This clonotype was seen many times. V and J are TRBV20-1 and TRBJ2-3; 14 bases fit TRBD2. The CDR3 contains 16 residues. V lost 3 bases, J lost 5 bases, and 7 bases stayed unmatched. Per germline, CDR1 DFQATT and CDR2 SNEGSKA (reference sequence). The CDR3 nucleotides read TGCAGTGCTAGCTCGGGACTAGCGGGGGTACGAGATACGCAGTATTTT. It encodes CSASSGLAGVRDTQYF.

This clonotype has ten or more counts. The chain joins TRBV2 to TRBJ1-2, with D unresolved. CDR1 SNHLY and CDR2 FYNNEI come from the germline V gene. V lost 6 bases and J 3 bases, leaving 14 bases between the germline ends. The CDR3 is made up of 14 amino acids. In nucleotides, the CDR3 is TGTGCCAGCAGCGGACGGGCCCTGCACTATGGCTACACCTTC. This translates into CASSGRALHYGYTF.

The genes are TRBV19 and TRBJ1-5, with D uncertain. The V gene's germline CDR1 is LNHDA and CDR2 SQIVND (reference sequence). V lost 0 bases and J 2 bases, leaving 14 bases between the germline ends. The CDR3 is made up of 17 amino acids. The CDR3 sequence is CASSIDNLLRGNQPQHF. The CDR3 DNA is TGTGCCAGTAGTATAGATAACCTTTTGCGGGGCAATCAGCCCCAGCATTTT.

This chain joins TRBV10-3 and TRBJ1-3; D gene uncertain. CDR1 is ENHRY and CDR2 is SYGVKD in the germline V gene. V was trimmed by 4 bases and J by 4 bases, leaving 17 bases between them. This CDR3 spans 16 amino acids. Written as DNA, the CDR3 is TGTGCCATCAGTGTCGTTGTAGGGTCTTCAGGAAACACCATATATTTT. Translation: CAISVVVGSSGNTIYF.

The chain joins TRBV29-1 to TRBJ1-2; 7 positions match TRBD1. Trimming cost V 4 bases and J 2 bases; bases outside gene matches: 4. The CDR3 extends over 13 amino acids. Germline V gene lookup returns CDR1 SQVTM and CDR2 ANQGSEA. CDR3 loop: CSVAGQMNYGYTF. CDR3 DNA sequence: TGCAGCGTTGCGGGACAGATGAACTATGGCTACACCTTC.

This clonotype was picked up many times. Here the CDR3 reads CASRRSGTTPAEQYF. CDR3 nucleotide sequence: TGTGCCAGCAGGCGATCCGGGACTACACCCGCCGAGCAGTACTTC. The rearrangement uses TRBV6-2 or TRBV6-3 and TRBJ2-7; 7 nucleotides match TRBD2. In germline, CDR1 is MNHEY, CDR2 SVGEGT. This CDR3 is 15 amino acids long. Trimming at V came to 6 bases and at J to 6 bases, leaving 14 bases not matched to a gene.

This clonotype turned up a few times. The rearrangement links TRBV6-1 to TRBJ1-2; 10 bases map to TRBD1. Germline trimming cut 4 bases from V and 3 bases from J; bases unmatched to any gene: 8. Germline V gene lookup returns CDR1 MNHNS and CDR2 SASEGT. The CDR3 extends over 16 amino acids. CDR3 coding DNA: TGTGCCAGCAGTGCCTATCAGACAGGGGGCGACTATGGCTACACCTTC. It is translated as CASSAYQTGGDYGYTF.

This clonotype was observed at least ten times. The V call is TRBV3-1, the J call TRBJ1-6; D gene ambiguous. CDR3 length equals 15 residues. With 0 bases removed from V and 10 bases from J, the gap between germline ends came to 13 bases. The germline gives CDR1 LGHDT, CDR2 YNNKEL (reference sequence). The CDR3 nucleotides are TGTGCCAGCAGCCAAGATTCCGGGTTGGAATCACCCCTCCACTTT. It encodes CASSQDSGLESPLHF. Filled out from reference TRBV3-1 and TRBJ1-6, the complete variable domain reads DTAVSQTPKYLVTQMGNDKSIKCEQNLGHDTMYWYKQDSKKFLKIMFSYNNKELIINETVPNRFSPKSPDKAHLNLHINSLELGDSAVYFCASSQDSGLESPLHFGNGTRLTVT.